The clone carrying this T cell receptor beta chain has a count of ten or more. Its matching antigen is unknown. The data originate from a study of blood T cells in healthy people across ages. The study's findings and limits: Researchers report that TCR beta diversity correlated strongly with naive T cell percentage.

The authors ran a second PCR of about 6 to 12 cycles using a sample-barcoded 5' primer and a J-beta primer mix. TCRdb independently ran MiXCR on the 5' RACE reads; one entry per CDR3 protein. The table has roughly 650,000 distinct CDR3 sequences, about 30% seen once. Trimming cost V 5 bases and J 8 bases; bases outside gene matches: 13. CDR1 and CDR2 from the germline V gene are SGHTA and FQGNSA. CDR3 length equals 17 residues. The genes are TRBV7-2 and TRBJ2-1; TRBD2 aligns across 12 bases. Sequenced sample: blood. This TCR derives from a woman of 80 years or more in good health. CDR3 coding DNA: TGTGCCAGCAGCGCACTAGCGGGGGGTCCGTTATCGTATGAGCAGTTCTTC. Translation: CASSALAGGPLSYEQFF.